The 7 T cell receptor beta chains below were found in one sample sequenced in a study of cytomegalovirus exposure and HLA in healthy donors. A multiplex PCR was run with 60 Vbeta primers and 13 Jbeta primers. TCRdb keeps only in-frame clones here, not all; method: immunoSEQ multiplex PCR. In the table there are 150,000 to 200,000 clones, 75% to 80% of which are singletons. The sample taken for sequencing was PBMCs. These receptors originate from a man aged 50-60 years in good health and CMV-seropositive.

This clone was found a few times. V usage is TRBV28 and J usage is TRBJ1-1; perhaps TRBD1 as D (6 bases). The CDR3 runs to 14 residues. Germline CDR1 reads MDHEN; CDR2 reads SYDVKM. V was cut by 5 bases and J by 4 bases, with 14 bases left in between. CDR3 DNA: TGTGCCAGCAGTCAGGGGCCTGCGGGCACTGAAGCTTTCTTT. Protein: CASSQGPAGTEAFF. Supplemented by reference TRBV28 and TRBJ1-1, the full variable domain reads DVKVTQSSRYLVKRTGEKVFLECVQDMDHENMFWYRQDPGLGLRLIYFSYDVKMKEKGDIPEGYSVSREKKERFSLILESASTNQTSMYLCASSQGPAGTEAFFGQGTRLTVV.

This chain joins TRBV6-1 and TRBJ2-1; 8 bases align to TRBD1. V lost 7 bases, J lost 0 bases, and 5 bases stayed unmatched. The CDR3 totals 15 residues. The germline gives CDR1 MNHNS, CDR2 SASEGT. CDR3 coding DNA: TGTGCCAGCAAAGGACAGGGTTCCTCCTACAATGAGCAGTTCTTC. This codes for CASKGQGSSYNEQFF.

The chain recombines TRBV5-4 with TRBJ1-4; possible D gene TRBD1, 5 bases. CDR1 is SGHNT and CDR2 is YYREEE in the germline V gene (reference sequence). V lost 3 bases and J lost 4, with 13 bases in between. The CDR3 covers 15 residues. Here the CDR3 reads CASSSPGLNNEKLFF. DNA for the CDR3: TGTGCCAGCAGCTCGCCGGGACTCAATAATGAAAAACTGTTTTTT.

This clone was detected only once. The genes are TRBV19 and TRBJ2-4, with TRBD2 matching 7 bases. CDR3 size: 14 residues. The trim removed 7 bases at V and 10 bases at J, leaving 13 bases unmatched. Per germline, CDR1 LNHDA and CDR2 SQIVND (reference sequence). CDR3 protein: CASTGGPGLGIQYF. As DNA, the CDR3 is TGTGCCAGTACGGGGGGTCCGGGCCTAGGAATTCAGTACTTC. Complete variable domain (other parts from reference TRBV19 and TRBJ2-4): DGGITQSPKYLFRKEGQNVTLSCEQNLNHDAMYWYRQDPGQGLRLIYYSQIVNDFQKGDIAEGYSVSREKKESFPLTVTSAQKNPTAFYLCASTGGPGLGIQYFGAGTRLSVL.

The genes are TRBV28 and TRBJ1-2; the D gene is possibly TRBD1 (5 bases). Germline V CDR1 and CDR2: MDHEN, SYDVKM. This CDR3 region has 15 residues. V dropped 6 bases and J dropped 2 bases, with 16 bases sitting between them. The CDR3 loop reads CASRSGSEGNYGYTF. The DNA of the CDR3 is TGTGCCAGCAGGTCAGGGTCGGAGGGGAACTATGGCTACACCTTC.

V and J are TRBV7-2 and TRBJ1-2, with D possibly matching TRBD1 (6 bases). V was shortened by 5 bases and J by 4 bases, with 14 bases between the two germline ends. The CDR3 is made up of 14 amino acids. In germline, CDR1 is SGHTA, CDR2 FQGNSA. The CDR3 protein is CASSPGQLLYGYTF. For the CDR3, the DNA is TGTGCCAGCAGCCCTGGACAGCTACTCTATGGCTACACCTTC.

The sample holds one count of this clone. The chain couples TRBV7-2 to TRBJ2-7; D possibly corresponds to TRBD1 (5 bases). Trimming stripped 5 bases from V and 3 bases from J, with 11 bases between. This CDR3 is built from 13 residues. The germline V gene encodes CDR1 SGHTA and CDR2 FQGNSA. CDR3 coding DNA: TGTGCCAGCAGCGCCAGGGTGAGCTACGAGCAGTACGTC. This gives the protein CASSARVSYEQYV.